The 26 T cell receptor beta chains below all came from one sample that was sequenced in a study of blood T cell repertoires in COVID-19 (dated by TCRdb to 2018 to 2020). Preparation of the library involved the immunoSEQ multiplex PCR assay. TCRdb retrieved this table from immuneACCESS and kept in-frame rearrangements only. Not all clones are present; in checked studies, unresolved V genes account for under half, and no reason is known for the remainder. Recorded for this sample are about 150,000 clones; approximately 86% of them occurred a single time. More than 2% of the sample rests with the top ten. What was sequenced was peripheral blood. The receptors were sampled from a woman aged 70-85 years with acute or convalescent COVID-19.

The chain uses TRBV19 and TRBJ1-5, with a weak D call TRBD1 (6 bases). The CDR3 length is 15 residues. Germline assignment: CDR1 LNHDA and CDR2 SQIVND (reference sequence). V was shortened by 6 bases and J by 6 bases, with 18 bases between the two germline ends. As DNA, the CDR3 is TGTGCCAGTAGGATCCGCCACAGGGTAGTTCAGCCCCAGCATTTT. This encodes CASRIRHRVVQPQHF. Full variable domain (missing parts from reference TRBV19 and TRBJ1-5): DGGITQSPKYLFRKEGQNVTLSCEQNLNHDAMYWYRQDPGQGLRLIYYSQIVNDFQKGDIAEGYSVSREKKESFPLTVTSAQKNPTAFYLCASRIRHRVVQPQHFGDGTRLSIL.

The J gene is TRBJ2-5, the V gene TRBV2, with a weak D call TRBD1 (6 bases). V was clipped by 4 bases and J by 5 bases, with 14 bases between them. Germline CDR1 and CDR2: SNHLY and FYNNEI. The length of the CDR3 is 14 residues. The CDR3 sequence is CASSVLGGQETQYF. DNA of the CDR3: TGTGCCAGCAGTGTTCTAGGGGGTCAGGAGACCCAGTACTTC.

This rearrangement joins TRBV27 to TRBJ2-7, with D unclear. Germline values: CDR1 MNHEY, CDR2 SMNVEV (reference sequence). Between the trimmed V and J ends, which lost 5 bases and 3 bases, there was a span of 14 bases. This CDR3 has 14 amino acids. This CDR3 is CASSPVGPNYEQYF. In DNA form, the CDR3 reads TGTGCCAGCAGTCCGGTGGGCCCCAACTACGAGCAGTACTTC.

This chain connects TRBV2 to TRBJ1-5; 7 nucleotides line up with TRBD1. Germline CDR1 is SNHLY and CDR2 is FYNNEI. V lost 2 bases to trimming and J lost 4 bases; unmatched junction nucleotides: 5. The CDR3 has 15 amino acids. The CDR3 DNA reads as TGTGCCAGCAGTGAAAGGGGGCTCGGGAATCAGCCCCAGCATTTT. Translating it yields CASSERGLGNQPQHF.

The chain uses TRBV5-1 and TRBJ2-7; 7 nucleotides agree with TRBD1. J lost 6 bases, V lost 0 bases, and 6 bases had no gene match. Germline-derived CDR1 and CDR2 are SGHRS and YFSETQ. CDR3 size: 14 residues. CDR3 bases: TGCGCCAGCAGCTTGGTGGACAGGACGAGCGAGCAGTACTTC. As protein: CASSLVDRTSEQYF.

The chain couples TRBV29-1 to TRBJ1-1, with 11 bases aligning to TRBD1. In germline, CDR1 is SQVTM, CDR2 ANQGSEA. This CDR3 has 17 amino acids. Unmatched junction bases numbered 19, after V lost 7 bases and J lost 6 bases. CDR3 sequence: CSAPGQGGPAVTAEAFF. Written as DNA, the CDR3 is TGCAGCGCCCCGGGACAGGGGGGCCCGGCGGTCACAGCTGAAGCTTTCTTT.

The CDR3 region is CSASVQGPSYNSPLHF. The CDR3 region has the DNA TGCAGTGCTAGTGTTCAGGGGCCCTCCTATAATTCACCCCTCCACTTT. The chain uses TRBV20-1 and TRBJ1-6; D might be TRBD1 (6 bases). V was trimmed by 3 bases and J by 0 bases, leaving 12 bases between them. The CDR3 extends over 16 amino acids. The germline V gene encodes CDR1 DFQATT and CDR2 SNEGSKA (reference sequence).

V gene TRBV10-1 combines with J gene TRBJ2-3, with 13 bases matching TRBD2. Germline CDR1 and CDR2: WNHNN and SYGVQD (reference sequence). CDR3 length: 16 amino acids. Trimming removed 4 bases from V and 8 bases from J; junction bases left unmatched: 9. This CDR3 is CASSGTSGGYIGTQYF. CDR3 nucleotides: TGCGCCAGCAGTGGGACTAGCGGGGGCTATATAGGTACGCAGTATTTT.

This clone was recorded a few times. V gene TRBV15 combines with J gene TRBJ1-5; D is undetermined. The CDR3 length is 13 residues. V gave up 0 bases and J gave up 8 bases, with 8 bases separating them. The germline V gene encodes CDR1 LNHNV and CDR2 YYDKDF (reference sequence). CDR3 protein: CATSRDPGEPQHF. CDR3 sequence (DNA): TGTGCCACCAGCAGAGACCCCGGTGAGCCCCAGCATTTT.

V is TRBV19 and J is TRBJ2-7; 7 nucleotides line up with TRBD1. After removal of 3 bases from V and 3 bases from J, the junction contained 8 bases not matched to a gene. This CDR3 comprises 15 residues. In germline, CDR1 is LNHDA, CDR2 SQIVND (reference sequence). In nucleotides, the CDR3 is TGTGCCAGTAGTATCCGGACAGGAAGGAACTACGAGCAGTACTTC. The encoded protein is CASSIRTGRNYEQYF.

The chain carries TRBV6-5 and TRBJ2-7, with a possible D match to TRBD1 (7 bases). V lost 6 bases and J 2 bases, leaving 11 bases between the germline ends. Looked up from germline, CDR1 is MNHEY and CDR2 is SVGAGI. The CDR3 length is 13 residues. CDR3 nucleotides: TGTGCCAGCAGGCGGGACAGTACCTACGAGCAGTACGTC. Its translation: CASRRDSTYEQYV.

V usage is TRBV9 and J usage is TRBJ2-3; no clear D gene. This CDR3 is built from 15 residues. Germline loops: CDR1 SGDLS, CDR2 YYNGEE. The V gene lost 3 bases and the J gene lost 4 bases, with 15 bases spanning the gap. The CDR3 bases are TGTGCCAGCAGCGCGAGACTTCAATACGCAGATACGCAGTATTTT. This codes for CASSARLQYADTQYF.

This chain joins TRBV7-2 and TRBJ2-5; perhaps TRBD2 as D (6 bases). CDR3 length: 13 residues. V was cut by 8 bases and J by 4 bases, with 14 bases left in between. Germline V lookup: CDR1 SGHTA, CDR2 FQGNSA. The CDR3: CASGPTRAETQYF. In DNA form, the CDR3 reads TGTGCCAGCGGTCCGACTAGGGCAGAGACCCAGTACTTC.

J is TRBJ2-7 and V is TRBV4-1; 9 bases align to TRBD1. The V gene's germline CDR1 is MGHRA and CDR2 YSYEKL. J lost 6 bases, V lost 3 bases, and 6 bases had no gene match. The CDR3 loop spans 14 amino acids. DNA of the CDR3: TGCGCCAGCAGCCAGGCCGGGACAGGGCTCGAGCAGTACGTC. It encodes CASSQAGTGLEQYV.

The chain joins TRBV5-1 to TRBJ2-2, with 7 bases lining up with TRBD1. The CDR3 runs to 15 residues. Germline loops: CDR1 SGHRS, CDR2 YFSETQ. The ends lost 5 bases at V and 4 bases at J; junction bases unmatched: 8. CDR3 nucleotides: TGCGCCAGCAGGGCTGGGGGACAGCGCACCGGGGAGCTGTTTTTT. Translating gives CASRAGGQRTGELFF. Looking up the rest from reference TRBV5-1 and TRBJ2-2 gives the full variable domain: KAGVTQTPRYLIKTRGQQVTLSCSPISGHRSVSWYQQTPGQGLQFLFEYFSETQRNKGNFPGRFSGRQFSNSRSEMNVSTLELGDSALYLCASRAGGQRTGELFFGEGSRLTVL.

As regards this clone: Distinct nucleotide sequences in the sample also encode this CDR3. The chain combines TRBV4-2 with TRBJ2-5; 8 nucleotides agree with TRBD1. The V and J ends lost 3 bases and 5 bases, in that order; junction bases with no gene match: 2. CDR1 LGHNA and CDR2 YNFKEQ come from the germline V gene. This CDR3 has 13 residues. The CDR3 nucleotides are TGTGCCAGCAGCCAGGACAGGGTCGAGACCCAGTACTTC. Amino acids: CASSQDRVETQYF.

V gene TRBV28 combines with J gene TRBJ2-1; D may be TRBD2 (5 bases). Germline V gene lookup returns CDR1 MDHEN and CDR2 SYDVKM. The V gene lost 6 bases and the J gene lost 9 bases, with 12 bases spanning the gap. This CDR3 has 12 residues. CDR3 DNA sequence: TGTGCCAGCAGGCGTAGCGTCAGTGAGCAGTTCTTC. Residues: CASRRSVSEQFF.

V and J are TRBV19 and TRBJ1-1; 7 bases match TRBD1. Germline V lookup: CDR1 LNHDA, CDR2 SQIVND (reference sequence). The CDR3 has 14 residues. Trimming removed 9 bases from V and 4 bases from J; junction bases left unmatched: 11. CDR3 protein: CASTLRPGGTEAFF. The CDR3 DNA sequence: TGTGCCAGCACCTTACGGCCAGGGGGCACTGAAGCTTTCTTT. Filled out from reference TRBV19 and TRBJ1-1, the complete variable domain reads DGGITQSPKYLFRKEGQNVTLSCEQNLNHDAMYWYRQDPGQGLRLIYYSQIVNDFQKGDIAEGYSVSREKKESFPLTVTSAQKNPTAFYLCASTLRPGGTEAFFGQGTRLTVV.

The chain joins TRBV7-9 to TRBJ1-2; a weak D match, TRBD1 (5 bases). Trimming pared 1 base from V and 2 bases from J, leaving 17 bases between. From germline, CDR1 is SEHNR and CDR2 FQNEAQ (reference sequence). This CDR3 is 17 amino acids long. The CDR3 sequence: CASSLDRWQGANYGYTF. CDR3 bases: TGTGCCAGCAGCTTAGATCGGTGGCAGGGTGCAAACTATGGCTACACCTTC.

The V and J genes are TRBV19 and TRBJ2-1, with 7 bases fitting TRBD1. Trimming at V came to 7 bases and at J to 6 bases, leaving 12 bases not matched to a gene. CDR1 LNHDA and CDR2 SQIVND come from the germline V gene (reference sequence). The CDR3 is 15 amino acids. The CDR3: CASTKYTTGVNEQFF. DNA of the CDR3: TGTGCCAGTACCAAGTACACCACAGGGGTCAATGAGCAGTTCTTC.

Worth noting for this clone: Additional DNA sequences in this sample encode the identical CDR3. The genes are TRBV12-3 or TRBV12-4 and TRBJ1-2, with TRBD1 matching 8 bases. This CDR3 has 13 residues. V shed 5 bases, J shed 2 bases, and the junction held 1 base outside the gene matches. CDR3: CASSRQGNYGYTF. For the CDR3, the DNA is TGTGCCAGCAGTCGACAGGGGAACTATGGCTACACCTTC.

The V call is TRBV5-4, the J call TRBJ2-7, with D unresolved. The germline CDR1 and CDR2 sequences are SGHNT and YYREEE (reference sequence). V lost 4 bases and J 7 bases, leaving 15 bases between the germline ends. The CDR3 contains 13 residues. The CDR3: CASSNAAAREQYF. The CDR3 DNA reads as TGTGCCAGCAGCAATGCCGCGGCGAGGGAGCAGTACTTC. Looking up the rest from reference TRBV5-4 and TRBJ2-7 gives the full variable domain: ETGVTQSPTHLIKTRGQQVTLRCSSQSGHNTVSWYQQALGQGPQFIFQYYREEENGRGNFPPRFSGLQFPNYSSELNVNALELDDSALYLCASSNAAAREQYFGPGTRLTVT.

The chain has TRBV3-1 (or the pseudogene TRBV3-2) and TRBJ2-7; 10 nucleotides match TRBD2. Trimming cost V 4 bases and J 6 bases; bases outside gene matches: 6. Germline V gene lookup returns CDR1 LGHDT and CDR2 YNNKEL (reference sequence). This CDR3 is 14 amino acids long. The CDR3 bases are TGTGCCAGCAGCCGAGCGGGGGGGACGTCCGAGCAGTACTTC. Its translation: CASSRAGGTSEQYF.

This CDR3 reads CATKGPNTEAFF. The CDR3 DNA reads as TGTGCCACTAAGGGGCCTAACACTGAAGCTTTCTTT. This chain connects TRBV24-1 to TRBJ1-1; tentatively, D is TRBD1 (5 bases). The ends were cut back, 10 bases at V and 2 bases at J, with 10 bases in the middle. The CDR3 consists of 12 residues. Germline V lookup: CDR1 KGHDR, CDR2 SFDVKD.

This rearrangement joins TRBV7-2 to TRBJ1-6; 9 nucleotides line up with TRBD1. Germline CDR1 reads SGHTA; CDR2 reads FQGNSA. Trimming at V came to 5 bases and at J to 3 bases, leaving 5 bases not matched to a gene. This CDR3 has 16 amino acids. In DNA form, the CDR3 reads TGTGCCAGCAGCCAAAAGACAGGGGGCTATAATTCACCCCTCCACTTT. Translation: CASSQKTGGYNSPLHF.

This sequence joins TRBV4-1 and TRBJ1-1; D ambiguous. In germline, CDR1 is MGHRA, CDR2 YSYEKL. V lost 2 bases and J 3 bases, leaving 7 bases between the germline ends. This CDR3 is built from 13 residues. The CDR3 nucleotides are TGCGCCAGCAGCCAATACCGGGACACTGAAGCTTTCTTT. This sequence encodes CASSQYRDTEAFF.